This is a list of T cell receptor beta chains from one sample in a study of cytotoxic CD8 clonotypes in ibrutinib-treated CLL. The table came from immunoSEQ multiplex PCR; TCRdb's copy has only in-frame clones and leaves some out. Seen here are fewer than 20,000 clones, about 61% observed once, and the top ten hold about 25%. Source: PBMCs, taken after 12 months of ibrutinib treatment. Source of these receptors: a human donor with chronic lymphocytic leukemia. Both conserved end residues are part of each CDR3. A D gene is named only where the DNA matches it firmly. Size is omitted from some rows. Given values are once, few, many or a class for expanded clones.

d_call,clone_size,j_call,v_call,cdr3_nt,cdr3_aa
TRBD2,.,TRBJ2-3,TRBV6-5,TGTGCCAGCAGTTACGTGGCGGGAGCACCAGATACGCAGTATTTT,CASSYVAGAPDTQYF
.,few,TRBJ2-2,TRBV6-5,TGTGCCAGCAGTCGACAGGTGAACACCGGGGAGCTGTTTTTT,CASSRQVNTGELFF
TRBD2,.,TRBJ2-1,TRBV9,TGTGCCAGCAGCTTTACCGGGACTAGGGGCGATGAGCAGTTCTTC,CASSFTGTRGDEQFF
.,.,TRBJ2-3,TRBV5-1,TGCGCCAGCAGCTTGGAAGCAGGGAGCACAGATACGCAGTATTTT,CASSLEAGSTDTQYF
TRBD1,.,TRBJ2-7,TRBV6-5,TGTGCCAGCAGCCATGACAGGGCTAGCTCCTACGAGCAGTACTTC,CASSHDRASSYEQYF
TRBD2,.,TRBJ2-7,TRBV29-1,TGCAGCGTAGAAGGGACTAGCGGGAGCTACGAGCAGTACTTC,CSVEGTSGSYEQYF
.,.,TRBJ2-3,TRBV30,TGTGCCTGGAGCGGAGGGGCAGGAGTCACAGATACGCAGTATTTT,CAWSGGAGVTDTQYF
TRBD1,.,TRBJ2-7,TRBV5-1,TGCGCCAGCAGCTTGGTGGGAAGAACAGGGGCCTACGAGCAGTACTTC,CASSLVGRTGAYEQYF
.,once,TRBJ2-7,TRBV18,TGTGCCAGCTCACCATTCGGCAGGGCAGAAGTCTACGAGCAGTACTTC,CASSPFGRAEVYEQYF
.,.,TRBJ1-2,TRBV20-1,TGCAGTGCTAGGCGGTCGGGCGGCTACACCTTC,CSARRSGGYTF
TRBD1,few,TRBJ1-1,TRBV30,TGTGCCTGGAGCCAGAGGACAGGGCAAGCTTTCTTT,CAWSQRTGQAFF
TRBD1,.,TRBJ2-5,TRBV5-1,TGCGCCAGCAGGCCGACAGGGGGAGAACAAGAGACCCAGTACTTC,CASRPTGGEQETQYF
.,.,TRBJ1-3,TRBV9,TGTGCCAGCAGCGTTGGGGCGGAGAGGAGCTCTGGAAACACCATATATTTT,CASSVGAERSSGNTIYF
.,once,TRBJ2-3,TRBV5-1,TGCGCCAGCAGCTTGGACTCCTCAACAGATACGCAGTATTTT,CASSLDSSTDTQYF
.,once,TRBJ2-2,TRBV6-5,TGTGCCAGCAGTATCCGGGGGCAGACCGGGGAGCTGTTTTTT,CASSIRGQTGELFF
.,few,TRBJ2-2,TRBV19,TGTGCCAGTCGTATGGGGAATCCCGGGGAGCTGTTTTTT,CASRMGNPGELFF
.,.,TRBJ2-5,TRBV19,TGTGCCAGTAGGCGAACCGGGGGCCAAGAGACCCAGTACTTC,CASRRTGGQETQYF
TRBD1,few,TRBJ2-1,TRBV4-1,TGCGCCAGCAGCCCGGACAGGGTTACGAGCAATGAGCAGTTCTTC,CASSPDRVTSNEQFF
.,.,TRBJ2-7,TRBV25-1,TGTGCCAGCAGTGAATACCATCGGGGGACCTACGAGCAGTACTTC,CASSEYHRGTYEQYF
.,.,TRBJ1-1,TRBV19,TGTGCCAGTGGGTTTGGGAACACTGAAGCTTTCTTT,CASGFGNTEAFF
.,.,TRBJ1-1,TRBV18,TGTGCCAGCTCACTACGACAGGTTGAAACTGAAGCTTTCTTT,CASSLRQVETEAFF
.,few,TRBJ2-5,TRBV5-5,TGTGCCAGCAGTCCAAAGCCGCAAGAGACCCAGTACTTC,CASSPKPQETQYF